What follows are 10 T cell receptor beta chains derived from one specimen sequenced in a study of response to subunit inactivated influenza vaccine. In TCRdb, the RT-PCR reads were re-called with MiXCR into one record per CDR3 protein. The profile shows about 180,000 distinct CDR3 sequences, around a tenth of them singletons. The sample consisted of non-naive T cells sorted from PBMCs, taken on the day of vaccination. These receptors were taken from a man over 45 who received an inactivated influenza vaccine.

The chain uses TRBV2 and TRBJ2-2; 13 bases line up with TRBD2. CDR1 is SNHLY and CDR2 is FYNNEI in the germline V gene. The CDR3 length is 15 residues. V lost 6 bases to trimming and J lost 6 bases; unmatched junction nucleotides: 4. DNA for the CDR3: TGTGCCAGCAGCCGGACTAGCGGGGGCTCCGGGGAGCTGTTTTTT. This codes for CASSRTSGGSGELFF.

The V and J genes are TRBV5-5 and TRBJ2-2, with D unclear. The germline V gene encodes CDR1 SGHKS and CDR2 YYEKEE (reference sequence). The CDR3 sequence is 12 residues long. V was clipped by 0 bases and J by 6 bases, with 3 bases between them. The CDR3 protein is CASSLEAGELFF. The CDR3 nucleotides read TGTGCCAGCAGCTTGGAAGCCGGGGAGCTGTTTTTT.

The J gene is TRBJ2-3, the V gene TRBV20-1; 10 nucleotides align to TRBD2. V lost 3 bases and J lost 2; bases outside the gene matches: 5. This CDR3 region has 15 residues. Germline CDR1 DFQATT, CDR2 SNEGSKA (reference sequence). In DNA form, the CDR3 reads TGCAGTGCTAGGAATAGCGGGGGGCTCACAGATACGCAGTATTTT. Translation gives CSARNSGGLTDTQYF.

V and J are TRBV10-3 and TRBJ2-1; 8 positions agree with TRBD2. Trimming removed 6 bases from V and 6 bases from J; junction bases left unmatched: 7. Germline CDR1 reads ENHRY; CDR2 reads SYGVKD. The CDR3 sequence is 14 residues long. CDR3 DNA: TGTGCCATCAGCGTGCGGGGGGAGGGCAATGAGCAGTTCTTC. Amino acid sequence: CAISVRGEGNEQFF.

The chain couples TRBV7-9 to TRBJ2-2; maybe TRBD2 (5 bases). The V end was cut by 4 bases, the J end by 3 bases, with 9 bases between. In germline, CDR1 is SEHNR, CDR2 FQNEAQ (reference sequence). CDR3 size: 14 residues. CDR3 loop: CASSSRRDTGELFF. As DNA, the CDR3 is TGTGCCAGCAGCTCCCGGCGGGACACCGGGGAGCTGTTTTTT.

V usage is TRBV28 and J usage is TRBJ1-4, with D hard to call. Germline CDR1 MDHEN, CDR2 SYDVKM. The CDR3 contains 12 residues. Trimming took off 2 bases at V and 13 bases at J, with 11 bases between the two ends. CDR3 loop: CASSLEGRRLFF. The CDR3 nucleotides read TGTGCCAGCAGTTTAGAAGGGCGCAGACTGTTTTTT.

This clonotype counts as medium-sized. V gene TRBV29-1 combines with J gene TRBJ2-3, with D perhaps given as TRBD1 or TRBD2 (6 bases each). The CDR3 has 13 amino acids. The germline V gene has CDR1 SQVTM and CDR2 ANQGSEA. Trimming left V 5 bases short and J 5 bases short, with 14 bases between. As DNA, the CDR3 is TGCAGCGTTAGGGGGGCTGGGGGAGATACGCAGTATTTT. Protein: CSVRGAGGDTQYF.

For this clonotype: Relative to the germline gene, one junction end is altered; a read error may explain this. This chain uses TRBV6-1 with TRBJ1-4, with D perhaps TRBD1 (5 bases). The CDR3 has 14 residues. CDR1 MNHNS and CDR2 SASEGT come from the germline V gene. The CDR3 region is CASSALGQGGTGIF. DNA for the CDR3: TGTGCCAGCAGCGCGCTTGGCCAGGGTGGGACTGGGATTTTT.

Here the CDR3 DNA reads TGTGCCAGCAGCACCCTAAACCGGGACAGCTGGCGAGCTTTCTTT. Translation: CASSTLNRDSWRAFF. V is TRBV7-9 and J is TRBJ1-1; 7 nucleotides align to TRBD1. Germline CDR1 SEHNR, CDR2 FQNEAQ (reference sequence). V dropped 5 bases and J dropped 10; count of bases not matched to a gene: 16. The CDR3 extends over 15 amino acids.

This clonotype was found a few times. The CDR3, as DNA: TGCAGTGCTAGAGATCTCGAGGCGGGGGCCAACGTCCTGACTTTC. The encoded protein is CSARDLEAGANVLTF. V is TRBV20-1 and J is TRBJ2-6; D unresolved. V lost 0 bases to trimming and J lost 4 bases, with 10 bases between them. Germline assignment: CDR1 DFQATT and CDR2 SNEGSKA (reference sequence). This CDR3 has 15 residues.